Below, 21 T cell receptor beta chains from the same sample are listed, as sequenced in a study of blood T cell repertoires in COVID-19. Profiling relied on immunoSEQ multiplex PCR, and the TCRdb table lists in-frame clones only, not all of them. Among fewer than 250,000 clones, roughly four fifths were seen once, and the ten largest hold around 7%. The specimen sequenced was peripheral blood. The receptors stem from a woman aged 45 to 65 with acute or convalescent COVID-19.

This clone has just a few counts. The V gene is TRBV28, the J gene TRBJ1-2, with 9 bases aligning to TRBD1. Germline CDR1 MDHEN, CDR2 SYDVKM. The length of the CDR3 is 15 residues. J lost 7 bases, V lost 5 bases, and 11 bases had no gene match. The CDR3 DNA follows: TGTGCCAGCAGTGCACCGACAGGGGGAAATAGTGGCTACACCTTC. It specifies CASSAPTGGNSGYTF.

This clone was observed a single time. This chain uses TRBV5-1 with TRBJ1-1, with D possibly TRBD1 on 6 matching bases. CDR3 length: 14 residues. The germline V and J ends were trimmed by 0 bases and 3 bases, with 9 bases remaining between them. Germline V gene data show CDR1 as SGHRS and CDR2 as YFSETQ. The CDR3 loop reads CASSLGQADTEAFF. The CDR3 DNA reads TGCGCCAGCAGCTTGGGACAGGCGGACACTGAAGCTTTCTTT.

This sequence joins TRBV5-8 and TRBJ2-1; 9 bases fit TRBD2. Trimming removed 6 bases from V and 4 bases from J; junction bases left unmatched: 8. The CDR3 covers 15 residues. Germline V lookup: CDR1 SGHTS, CDR2 YDEGEE. The CDR3 DNA is TGTGCCAGCAAACGTGGCGGGAGGGGTTACAATGAGCAGTTCTTC. Residues: CASKRGGRGYNEQFF.

This chain links TRBV3-1 (or the pseudogene TRBV3-2) with TRBJ2-1, with TRBD2 matching 11 bases. V was pared by 2 bases and J by 2 bases, with 8 bases of the junction left unmatched. The germline CDR1 and CDR2 sequences are LGHDT and YNNKEL (reference sequence). This CDR3 is built from 18 residues. The CDR3 protein is CASSQPRLAGGPYNEQFF. The CDR3 DNA sequence: TGTGCCAGCAGCCAACCCCGGCTAGCGGGGGGCCCCTACAATGAGCAGTTCTTC.

The rearrangement links TRBV2 to TRBJ1-5; D is unresolved. Trimming took 4 bases from V and 5 from J, leaving 9 bases between them. The CDR3 is 13 residues long. CDR1 and CDR2 (germline): SNHLY, FYNNEI. The CDR3 DNA follows: TGTGCCAGCAGTGCCCTTCGGGATCAGCCCCAGCATTTT. Its protein product is CASSALRDQPQHF.

The rearrangement joins TRBV23-1 to TRBJ2-7; 9 bases fit TRBD1. Being an ORF, TRBV23-1 has a function that is uncertain. Unmatched junction bases numbered 5, after V lost 4 bases and J lost 1 base. The CDR3 is 15 amino acids. The chain's CDR3 is CASSPRQGGSYEQYF. The DNA for the CDR3 is TGCGCCAGCAGTCCCCGACAGGGGGGTTCCTACGAGCAGTACTTC.

This clone has only one observation. The J gene is TRBJ2-7, the V gene TRBV5-4, with 12 bases fitting TRBD1. The CDR3 has 16 residues. After removal of 3 bases from V and 3 bases from J, the junction contained 7 bases not matched to a gene. Germline loops: CDR1 SGHNT, CDR2 YYREEE (reference sequence). DNA for the CDR3: TGTGCCAGCAGCTGGGACAGGGGGCCGTCCCTCTACGAGCAGTACTTC. Protein sequence: CASSWDRGPSLYEQYF.

This chain links TRBV6-5 with TRBJ1-1; TRBD1 agrees at 7 bases. CDR1 is MNHEY and CDR2 is SVGAGI in the germline V gene. V was pared by 8 bases and J by 4 bases, with 1 base of the junction left unmatched. This CDR3 is built from 11 residues. The CDR3 sequence is CASAGGTEAFF. The DNA for the CDR3 is TGTGCCAGCGCAGGGGGCACTGAAGCTTTCTTT.

With respect to this clone: This sample includes further DNA sequences coding for the same CDR3. The V and J genes are TRBV7-2 and TRBJ2-7; 8 positions match TRBD2. Germline CDR1 SGHTA, CDR2 FQGNSA. The CDR3 spans 14 residues. The V segment lost 3 bases and the J segment 1 base; nucleotides outside the gene matches: 2. The CDR3 DNA reads TGTGCCAGCAGCTTCGGGGGGGGATCCTACGAGCAGTACTTC. Translated: CASSFGGGSYEQYF.

The rearrangement joins TRBV6-2 or TRBV6-3 to TRBJ2-5, with D maybe TRBD1 (5 bases). Trimming shortened V by 2 bases and J by 0 bases, and 13 bases separated the two germline ends. This CDR3 is built from 16 residues. Germline V lookup: CDR1 MNHEY, CDR2 SVGEGT. This chain's CDR3 is CASSYAQGAYQETQYF. CDR3 coding DNA: TGTGCCAGCAGTTACGCGCAAGGGGCGTACCAAGAGACCCAGTACTTC.

Of note for this clone: Mismatch with germline at one junction end may stem from a read error. V usage is TRBV5-1 and J usage is TRBJ1-2; 11 bases fit TRBD1. Germline V gene lookup returns CDR1 SGHRS and CDR2 YFSETQ. CDR3 length: 12 amino acids. The CDR3 protein is CASSPGQGAVEF. The CDR3, as DNA: TGCGCCAGCAGCCCCGGACAGGGGGCAGTAGAGTTC.

The chain couples TRBV5-1 to TRBJ2-5; 10 bases map to TRBD2. V lost 3 bases and J lost 0; bases outside the gene matches: 5. Looked up from germline, CDR1 is SGHRS and CDR2 is YFSETQ. There are 16 residues in the CDR3. The CDR3 loop is CASSSTSGTYQETQYF. CDR3 sequence (DNA): TGCGCCAGCAGCTCCACTAGCGGGACATACCAAGAGACCCAGTACTTC. The full variable domain, with the rest looked up from reference TRBV5-1 and TRBJ2-5, is KAGVTQTPRYLIKTRGQQVTLSCSPISGHRSVSWYQQTPGQGLQFLFEYFSETQRNKGNFPGRFSGRQFSNSRSEMNVSTLELGDSALYLCASSSTSGTYQETQYFGPGTRLLVL.

The gene calls are TRBV30 and TRBJ1-5; D not resolved. Germline CDR1 and CDR2: GTSNPN and SVGIG (reference sequence). The CDR3 covers 13 residues. The ends were cut back, 2 bases at V and 4 bases at J, with 9 bases in the middle. CDR3 region: CAWSSRYNQPQHF. CDR3 nucleotide sequence: TGTGCCTGGAGTTCCAGATATAATCAGCCCCAGCATTTT.

This clone showed up just once. The chain recombines TRBV4-2 with TRBJ2-1; 7 bases are shared with TRBD1. V was pared by 1 base and J by 2 bases, with 2 bases of the junction left unmatched. Looked up from germline, CDR1 is LGHNA and CDR2 is YNFKEQ. The CDR3 extends over 15 amino acids. The CDR3 is CASSQGQGTYNEQFF. Here the CDR3 DNA reads TGTGCCAGCAGCCAAGGACAGGGCACCTACAATGAGCAGTTCTTC.

The V and J genes are TRBV3-1 (or the pseudogene TRBV3-2) and TRBJ1-3; perhaps TRBD1 as D (6 bases). V was shortened by 4 bases and J by 6 bases, with 13 bases between the two germline ends. The CDR3 is 14 residues long. Germline loops: CDR1 LGHDT, CDR2 YNNKEL (reference sequence). CDR3 amino acids: CASSPTGTPNTIYF. The CDR3 nucleotides are TGTGCCAGCAGCCCGACAGGAACCCCAAACACCATATATTTT.

This clone occurred a few times. The V call is TRBV28, the J call TRBJ1-5, with TRBD1 as a possible D gene (5 bases). CDR3 size: 14 residues. With 9 bases removed from V and 5 bases from J, the gap between germline ends came to 17 bases. Germline V gives CDR1 MDHEN, CDR2 SYDVKM. The CDR3 is CASIPGRKDQPQHF. The CDR3 nucleotides read TGTGCCAGTATTCCAGGGAGGAAAGATCAGCCCCAGCATTTT.

The chain couples TRBV2 to TRBJ1-1; 8 bases are a match to TRBD1. Germline CDR1 SNHLY, CDR2 FYNNEI. Unmatched junction bases numbered 1, after V lost 1 base and J lost 3 bases. The CDR3 is 14 amino acids. CDR3 nucleotide sequence: TGTGCCAGCAGTGAAGACAGGGGGGACACTGAAGCTTTCTTT. Amino acid sequence: CASSEDRGDTEAFF.

The V and J genes are TRBV6-5 and TRBJ1-5; 11 nucleotides match TRBD1. J lost 7 bases, V lost 7 bases, and 9 bases had no gene match. The CDR3 extends over 15 amino acids. CDR1 and CDR2 from the germline V gene are MNHEY and SVGAGI. The CDR3 protein is CASKLGGTGGQPQHF. In DNA form, the CDR3 reads TGTGCCAGCAAGCTGGGGGGGACAGGGGGACAGCCCCAGCATTTT.

This chain uses TRBV5-5 with TRBJ2-7; D perhaps matches TRBD1 (6 bases). The CDR3 covers 13 residues. With 2 bases removed from V and 8 bases from J, the gap between germline ends came to 14 bases. Germline loops: CDR1 SGHKS, CDR2 YYEKEE (reference sequence). CDR3 sequence reads: CASSFRGSRQQYF. The CDR3 DNA reads as TGTGCCAGCAGCTTCAGGGGTAGCCGACAGCAGTACTTC.

The chain couples TRBV6-5 to TRBJ2-4; 7 bases fit TRBD1. J gave up 8 bases and V 4 bases, and 8 bases lay outside the gene matches. CDR1 and CDR2 from the germline V gene are MNHEY and SVGAGI. The length of the CDR3 is 14 residues. CDR3 in amino acids: CASSSADRVDIQYF. CDR3 bases: TGTGCCAGCAGTTCCGCCGACAGGGTGGACATTCAGTACTTC.

This clone came up once. The gene calls are TRBV5-6 and TRBJ2-5, with 9 bases lining up with TRBD1. The V and J ends lost 0 bases and 3 bases, in that order; junction bases with no gene match: 6. CDR3 length equals 16 residues. CDR1 SGHDT and CDR2 YYEEEE come from the germline V gene. This CDR3 is CASSLAWGTGKETQYF. The CDR3, as DNA: TGTGCCAGCAGCTTGGCCTGGGGGACAGGGAAAGAGACCCAGTACTTC. Filled out from reference TRBV5-6 and TRBJ2-5, the complete variable domain reads DAGVTQSPTHLIKTRGQQVTLRCSPKSGHDTVSWYQQALGQGPQFIFQYYEEEERQRGNFPDRFSGHQFPNYSSELNVNALLLGDSALYLCASSLAWGTGKETQYFGPGTRLLVL.